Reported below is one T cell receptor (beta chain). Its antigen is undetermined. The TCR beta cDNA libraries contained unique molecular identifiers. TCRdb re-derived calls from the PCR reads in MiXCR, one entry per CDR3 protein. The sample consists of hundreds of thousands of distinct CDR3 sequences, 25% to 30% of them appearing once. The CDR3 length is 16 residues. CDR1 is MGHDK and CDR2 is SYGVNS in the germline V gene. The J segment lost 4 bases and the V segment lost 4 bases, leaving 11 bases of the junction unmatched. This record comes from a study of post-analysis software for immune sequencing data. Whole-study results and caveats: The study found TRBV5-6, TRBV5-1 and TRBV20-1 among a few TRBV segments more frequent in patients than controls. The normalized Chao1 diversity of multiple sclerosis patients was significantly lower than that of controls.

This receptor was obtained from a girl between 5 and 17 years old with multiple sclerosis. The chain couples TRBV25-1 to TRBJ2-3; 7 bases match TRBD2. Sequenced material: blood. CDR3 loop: CASSAVAGGSADTQYF. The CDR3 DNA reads TGTGCCAGCAGTGCGGTTGCGGGCGGGAGCGCAGATACGCAGTATTTT.